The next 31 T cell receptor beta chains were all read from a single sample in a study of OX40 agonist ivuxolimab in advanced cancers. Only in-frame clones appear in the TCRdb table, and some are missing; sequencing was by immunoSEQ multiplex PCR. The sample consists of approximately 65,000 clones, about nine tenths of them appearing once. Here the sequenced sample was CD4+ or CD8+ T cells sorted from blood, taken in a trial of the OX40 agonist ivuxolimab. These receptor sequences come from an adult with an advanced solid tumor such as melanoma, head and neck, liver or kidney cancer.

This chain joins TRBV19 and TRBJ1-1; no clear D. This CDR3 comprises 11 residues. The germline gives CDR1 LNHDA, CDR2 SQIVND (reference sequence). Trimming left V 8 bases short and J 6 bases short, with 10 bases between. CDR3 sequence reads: CASSGLAEAFF. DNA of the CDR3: TGTGCCAGTTCCGGGTTGGCTGAAGCTTTCTTT.

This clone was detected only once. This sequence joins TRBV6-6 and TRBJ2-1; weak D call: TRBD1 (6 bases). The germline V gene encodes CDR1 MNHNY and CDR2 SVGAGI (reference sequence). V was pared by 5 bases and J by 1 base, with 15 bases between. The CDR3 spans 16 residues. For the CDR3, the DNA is TGTGCCAGCAGTGGCCAACAGGGAAGGTCCTACAATGAGCAGTTCTTC. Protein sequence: CASSGQQGRSYNEQFF.

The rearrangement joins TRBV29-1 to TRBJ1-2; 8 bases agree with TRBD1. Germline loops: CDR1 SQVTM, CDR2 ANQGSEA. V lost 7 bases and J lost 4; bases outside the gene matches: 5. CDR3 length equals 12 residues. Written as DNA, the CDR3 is TGCAGCGGGGAAACAGGGGGCTATGGCTACACCTTC. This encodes CSGETGGYGYTF. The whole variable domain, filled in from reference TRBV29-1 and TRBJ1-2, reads SAVISQKPSRDICQRGTSLTIQCQVDSQVTMMFWYRQQPGQSLTLIATANQGSEATYESGFVIDKFPISRPNLTFSTLTVSNMSPEDSSIYLCSGETGGYGYTFGSGTRLTVV.

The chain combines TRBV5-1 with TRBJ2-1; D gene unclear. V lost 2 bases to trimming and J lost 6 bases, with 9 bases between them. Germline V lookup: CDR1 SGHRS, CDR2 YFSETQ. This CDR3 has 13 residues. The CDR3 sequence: CASSFGRGNEQFF. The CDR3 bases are TGCGCCAGCAGCTTCGGCCGTGGCAATGAGCAGTTCTTC.

The CDR3 nucleotides are TGCGCCAGCAGCTCCAATACCGGGACAGAACACAATGAGCAGTTCTTC. It codes for CASSSNTGTEHNEQFF. The chain combines TRBV5-1 with TRBJ2-1, with TRBD1 matching over 7 bases. Germline V gene data show CDR1 as SGHRS and CDR2 as YFSETQ. The CDR3 is 16 residues long. The V segment lost 3 bases and the J segment 5 bases; nucleotides outside the gene matches: 11.

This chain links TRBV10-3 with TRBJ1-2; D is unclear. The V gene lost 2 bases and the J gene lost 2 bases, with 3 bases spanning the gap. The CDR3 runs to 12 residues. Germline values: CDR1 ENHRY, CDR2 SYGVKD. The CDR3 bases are TGTGCCATCAGTGAGGCCAACTATGGCTACACCTTC. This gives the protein CAISEANYGYTF.

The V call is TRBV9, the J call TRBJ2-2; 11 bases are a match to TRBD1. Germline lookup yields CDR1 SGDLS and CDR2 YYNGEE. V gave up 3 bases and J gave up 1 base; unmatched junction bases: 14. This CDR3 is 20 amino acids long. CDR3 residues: CASSAPTTTGTGGNTGELFF. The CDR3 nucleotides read TGTGCCAGCAGCGCCCCGACTACAACCGGGACAGGGGGGAACACCGGGGAGCTGTTTTTT.

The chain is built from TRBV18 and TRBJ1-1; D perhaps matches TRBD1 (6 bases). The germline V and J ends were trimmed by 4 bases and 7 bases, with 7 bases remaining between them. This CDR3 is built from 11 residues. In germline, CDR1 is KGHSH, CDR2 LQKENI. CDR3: CASSQQGEAFF. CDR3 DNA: TGTGCCAGCTCACAACAGGGTGAAGCTTTCTTT. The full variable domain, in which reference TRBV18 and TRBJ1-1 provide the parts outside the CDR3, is NAGVMQNPRHLVRRRGQEARLRCSPMKGHSHVYWYRQLPEEGLKFMVYLQKENIIDESGMPKERFSAEFPKEGPSILRIQQVVRGDSAAYFCASSQQGEAFFGQGTRLTVV.

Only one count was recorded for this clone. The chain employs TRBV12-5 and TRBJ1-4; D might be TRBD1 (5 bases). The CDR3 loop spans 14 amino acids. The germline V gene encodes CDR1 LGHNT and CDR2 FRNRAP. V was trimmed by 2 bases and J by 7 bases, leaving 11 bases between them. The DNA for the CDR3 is TGTGCTAGTGGTTTGTCCCCCGGGGCTGAAAAACTGTTTTTT. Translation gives CASGLSPGAEKLFF.

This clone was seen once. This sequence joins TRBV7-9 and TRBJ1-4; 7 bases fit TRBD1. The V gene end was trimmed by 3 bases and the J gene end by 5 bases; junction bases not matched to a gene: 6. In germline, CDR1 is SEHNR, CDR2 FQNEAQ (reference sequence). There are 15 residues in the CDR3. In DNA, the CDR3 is TGTGCCAGCAGCTTGCAGACAGGGTGGAATGAAAAACTGTTTTTT. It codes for CASSLQTGWNEKLFF.

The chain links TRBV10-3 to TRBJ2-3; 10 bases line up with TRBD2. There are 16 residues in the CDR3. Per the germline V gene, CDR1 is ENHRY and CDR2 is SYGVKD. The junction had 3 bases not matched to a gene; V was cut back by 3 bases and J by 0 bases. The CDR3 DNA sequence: TGTGCCATCAGTGACGGGACTAGCGCGAGCACAGATACGCAGTATTTT. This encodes CAISDGTSASTDTQYF.

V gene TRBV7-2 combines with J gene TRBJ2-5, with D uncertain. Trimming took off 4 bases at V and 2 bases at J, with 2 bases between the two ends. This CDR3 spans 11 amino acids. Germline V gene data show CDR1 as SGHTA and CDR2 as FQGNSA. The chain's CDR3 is CASSSQETQYF. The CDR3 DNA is TGTGCCAGCAGCTCTCAAGAGACCCAGTACTTC.

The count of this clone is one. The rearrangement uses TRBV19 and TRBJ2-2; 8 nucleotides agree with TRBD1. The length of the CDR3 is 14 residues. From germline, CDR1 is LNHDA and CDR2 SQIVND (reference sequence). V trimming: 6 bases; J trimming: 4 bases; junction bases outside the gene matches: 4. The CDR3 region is CASRAGGGTGELFF. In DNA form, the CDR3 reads TGTGCCAGTAGGGCAGGGGGCGGCACCGGGGAGCTGTTTTTT.

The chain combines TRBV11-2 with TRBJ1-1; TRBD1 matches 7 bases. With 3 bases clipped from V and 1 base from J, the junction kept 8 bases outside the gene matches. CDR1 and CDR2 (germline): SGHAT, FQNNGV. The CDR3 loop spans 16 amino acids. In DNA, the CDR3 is TGTGCCAGCAGCTTGCCCTGGACAGGAGCGAACACTGAAGCTTTCTTT. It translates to CASSLPWTGANTEAFF.

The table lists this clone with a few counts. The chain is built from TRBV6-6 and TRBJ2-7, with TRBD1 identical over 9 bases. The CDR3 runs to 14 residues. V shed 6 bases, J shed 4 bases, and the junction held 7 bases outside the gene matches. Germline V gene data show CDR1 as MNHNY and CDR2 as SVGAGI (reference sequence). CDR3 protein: CASRPTGGGYEQYF. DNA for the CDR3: TGTGCCAGCAGGCCTACAGGGGGCGGATACGAGCAGTACTTC.

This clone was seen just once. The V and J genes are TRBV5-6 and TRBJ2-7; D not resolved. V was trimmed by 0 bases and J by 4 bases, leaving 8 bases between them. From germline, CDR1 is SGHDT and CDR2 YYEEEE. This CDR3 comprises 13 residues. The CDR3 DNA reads TGTGCCAGCAGCTTGGCGCCCGAGTACGAGCAGTACTTC. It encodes CASSLAPEYEQYF.

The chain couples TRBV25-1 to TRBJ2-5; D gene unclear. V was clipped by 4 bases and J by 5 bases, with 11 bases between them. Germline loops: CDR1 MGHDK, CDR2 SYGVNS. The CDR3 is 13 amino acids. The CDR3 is CASSGWAEETQYF. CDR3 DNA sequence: TGTGCCAGCAGTGGGTGGGCGGAGGAGACCCAGTACTTC.

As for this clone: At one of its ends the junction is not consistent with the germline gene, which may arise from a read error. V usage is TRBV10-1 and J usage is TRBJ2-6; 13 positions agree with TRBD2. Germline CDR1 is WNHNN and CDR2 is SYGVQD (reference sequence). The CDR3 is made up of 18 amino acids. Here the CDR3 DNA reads TGCGCCAGCAGCTCCACTAGCGGGGGGGCCTCTGGGGTCAACGTCCTGACTTTC. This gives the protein CASSSTSGGASGVNVLTF.

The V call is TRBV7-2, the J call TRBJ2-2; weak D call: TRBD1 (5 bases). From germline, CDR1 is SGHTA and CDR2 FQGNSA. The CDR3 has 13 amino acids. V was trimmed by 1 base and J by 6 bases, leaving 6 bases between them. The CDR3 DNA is TGTGCCAGCAGCTTAGTCAGGGCCGGGGAGCTGTTTTTT. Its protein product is CASSLVRAGELFF.

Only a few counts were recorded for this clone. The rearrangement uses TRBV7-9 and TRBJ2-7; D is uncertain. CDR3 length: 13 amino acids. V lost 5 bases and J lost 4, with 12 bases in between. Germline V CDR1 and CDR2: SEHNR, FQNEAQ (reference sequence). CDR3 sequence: CASSPPWYYEQYF. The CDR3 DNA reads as TGTGCCAGCAGCCCGCCTTGGTATTACGAGCAGTACTTC. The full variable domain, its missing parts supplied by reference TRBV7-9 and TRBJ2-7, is DTGVSQNPRHKITKRGQNVTFRCDPISEHNRLYWYRQTLGQGPEFLTYFQNEAQLEKSRLLSDRFSAERPKGSFSTLEIQRTEQGDSAMYLCASSPPWYYEQYFGPGTRLTVT.

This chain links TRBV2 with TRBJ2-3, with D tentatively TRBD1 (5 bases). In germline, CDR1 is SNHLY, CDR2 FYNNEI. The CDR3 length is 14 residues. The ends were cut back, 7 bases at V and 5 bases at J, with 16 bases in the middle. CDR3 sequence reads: CASKETGPGDTQYF. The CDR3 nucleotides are TGTGCCAGCAAGGAAACAGGTCCGGGAGATACGCAGTATTTT.

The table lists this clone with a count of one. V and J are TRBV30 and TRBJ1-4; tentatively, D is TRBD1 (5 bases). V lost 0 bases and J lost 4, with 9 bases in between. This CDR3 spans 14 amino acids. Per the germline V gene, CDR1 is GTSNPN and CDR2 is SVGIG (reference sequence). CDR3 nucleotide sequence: TGTGCCTGGAGTGTACGGAGGGGTAATGAAAAACTGTTTTTT. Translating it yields CAWSVRRGNEKLFF.

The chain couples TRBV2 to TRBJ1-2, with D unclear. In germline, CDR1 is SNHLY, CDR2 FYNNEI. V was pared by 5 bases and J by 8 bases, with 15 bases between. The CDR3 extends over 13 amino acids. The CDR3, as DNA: TGTGCCAGCAGTACAATAGATCGCGGCGGCTACACCTTC. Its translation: CASSTIDRGGYTF.

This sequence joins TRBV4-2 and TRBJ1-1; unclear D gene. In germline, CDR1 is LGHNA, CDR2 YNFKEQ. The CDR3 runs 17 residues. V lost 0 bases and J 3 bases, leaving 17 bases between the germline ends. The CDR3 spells CASSQDQYGVFDTEAFF. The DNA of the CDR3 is TGTGCCAGCAGCCAAGATCAGTACGGAGTCTTCGACACTGAAGCTTTCTTT.

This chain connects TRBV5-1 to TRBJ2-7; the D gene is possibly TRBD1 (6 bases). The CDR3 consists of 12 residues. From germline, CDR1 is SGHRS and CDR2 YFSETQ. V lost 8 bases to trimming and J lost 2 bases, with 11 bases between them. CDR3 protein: CASGQSTYEQYF. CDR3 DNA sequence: TGCGCCAGTGGACAGAGTACCTACGAGCAGTACTTC. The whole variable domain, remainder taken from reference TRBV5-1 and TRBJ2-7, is KAGVTQTPRYLIKTRGQQVTLSCSPISGHRSVSWYQQTPGQGLQFLFEYFSETQRNKGNFPGRFSGRQFSNSRSEMNVSTLELGDSALYLCASGQSTYEQYFGPGTRLTVT.

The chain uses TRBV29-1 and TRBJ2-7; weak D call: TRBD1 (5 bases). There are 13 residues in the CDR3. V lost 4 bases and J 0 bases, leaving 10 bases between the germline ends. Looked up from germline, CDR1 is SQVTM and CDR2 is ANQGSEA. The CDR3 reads CSVVGDSSYEQYF. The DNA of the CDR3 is TGCAGCGTTGTGGGTGACAGCTCCTACGAGCAGTACTTC.

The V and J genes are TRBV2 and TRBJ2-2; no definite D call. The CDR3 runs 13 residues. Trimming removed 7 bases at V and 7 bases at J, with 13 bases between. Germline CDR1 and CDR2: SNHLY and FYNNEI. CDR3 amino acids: CASKRVLSGELFF. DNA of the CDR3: TGTGCCAGCAAAAGGGTTTTGAGCGGGGAGCTGTTTTTT.

As DNA, the CDR3 is TGTGCCAGCACCCGGCCCCTAGCGGGGGGTAATGAGCAGTTCTTC. The encoded protein is CASTRPLAGGNEQFF. The chain employs TRBV6-1 and TRBJ2-1; 11 bases line up with TRBD2. V shed 7 bases, J shed 7 bases, and the junction held 9 bases outside the gene matches. The CDR3 extends over 15 amino acids. Germline CDR1 reads MNHNS; CDR2 reads SASEGT.

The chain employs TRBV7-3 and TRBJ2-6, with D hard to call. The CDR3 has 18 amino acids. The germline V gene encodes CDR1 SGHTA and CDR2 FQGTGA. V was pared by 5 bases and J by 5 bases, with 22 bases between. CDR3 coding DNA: TGTGCCAGCAGCCACAGATTACGCTTACAAAGTCGGGCCAACGTCCTGACTTTC. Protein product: CASSHRLRLQSRANVLTF.

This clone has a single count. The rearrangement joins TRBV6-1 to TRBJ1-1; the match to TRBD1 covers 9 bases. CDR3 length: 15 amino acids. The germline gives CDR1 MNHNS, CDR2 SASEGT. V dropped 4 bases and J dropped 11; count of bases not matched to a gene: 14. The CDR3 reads CASSVDRGTGFTAFF. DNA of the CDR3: TGTGCCAGCAGTGTCGACCGGGGGACAGGGTTCACGGCTTTCTTT.

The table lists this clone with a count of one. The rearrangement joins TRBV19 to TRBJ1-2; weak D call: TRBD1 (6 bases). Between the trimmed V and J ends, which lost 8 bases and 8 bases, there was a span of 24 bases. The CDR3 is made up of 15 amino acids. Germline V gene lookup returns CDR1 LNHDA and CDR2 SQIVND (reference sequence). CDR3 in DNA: TGTGCCAGTTTGCCGACCGGGAGGCAGGGGATGGGCTACACCTTC. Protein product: CASLPTGRQGMGYTF.